This TCR beta chain was sequenced for a study of HIV-infected patients and healthy controls. Across the whole study: Total CDR3 counts per chain did not differ significantly between patients and controls. Study results and limitations: CDR3 sharing between individuals was lower in HIV-infected patients than in healthy controls. Size-matching overweighted rare events from HIV-infected data when comparing patients with controls.

Antiretroviral therapy had run roughly three months, about 14 weeks, before follow-up blood collection. The repertoire came from unfractionated whole blood and reflected all unsorted peripheral T cells. This clonotype rates as medium-sized. The antigen is unknown. This beta chain is off target for a library built for alpha chains, so its abundance means little. About 450 ng RNA was reverse transcribed with alpha and beta constant-region primers. Alpha and beta chain libraries were made separately by chain-specific third strand synthesis with multiplexing indices. TCRdb ran MiXCR on the 5' RACE reads and lists one entry per CDR3 protein. In the table there are around 8,000 distinct CDR3 sequences, 6.5% to 7.5% of which are singletons. V shed 0 bases and J shed 4 bases, with 7 bases lying between them. The length of the CDR3 is 13 residues. Germline V gene sequence: CDR1 SGDLS, CDR2 YYNGEE.

The chain employs TRBV9 and TRBJ1-2; D gene uncertain. This TCR derives from an adult with HIV infection. The specimen was blood, collected during antiretroviral therapy. The CDR3 DNA reads as TGTGCCAGCAGCGTAGAACAAGGCTATGGCTACACCTTC. Protein sequence: CASSVEQGYGYTF. The full variable domain, rest sourced from reference TRBV9 and TRBJ1-2, is DSGVTQTPKHLITATGQRVTLRCSPRSGDLSVYWYQQSLDQGLQFLIQYYNGEERAKGNILERFSAQQFPDLHSELNLSSLELGDSALYFCASSVEQGYGYTFGSGTRLTVV.